The 6 T cell receptor beta chains listed next were all sequenced from one sample in a study of T-cell reconstitution after alpha-beta-depleted transplantation in children. Preparation of the TCRbeta library used unique molecular identifiers. In TCRdb, the PCR reads were re-called with MiXCR into one record per CDR3 protein. The sample lists fewer than 700,000 distinct CDR3 sequences, about 21% occurring once. Source: PBMCs, mostly from graft donor cells, taken 360 days after TCRalphabeta/CD19-depleted stem cell transplant. These receptors were collected from a boy in the first two years of life who had a stem cell transplant for acute myeloid leukemia, so the T cells may come from the graft donor.

This clonotype has ten or more counts. V gene TRBV5-1 combines with J gene TRBJ2-2; D may be TRBD1 or TRBD2 (5 bases each). With 3 bases removed from V and 0 bases from J, the gap between germline ends came to 12 bases. CDR1 and CDR2 from the germline V gene are SGHRS and YFSETQ. The CDR3 has 16 residues. CDR3 amino acids: CASSWTGDANTGELFF. The CDR3 DNA sequence: TGCGCCAGCAGCTGGACCGGGGACGCGAACACCGGGGAGCTGTTTTTT.

This clonotype showed up many times. The rearrangement uses TRBV29-1 and TRBJ2-2; weak D call: TRBD2 (7 bases). This CDR3 contains 14 residues. CDR1 and CDR2 (germline): SQVTM, ANQGSEA. V lost 0 bases, J lost 9 bases, and 14 bases lay in between. The CDR3, as DNA: TGCAGCGTTGAAGATCGAGGGGGGGGCCGGGAGCTGTTTTTT. Translated: CSVEDRGGGRELFF.

The chain links TRBV10-3 to TRBJ1-5; D may be TRBD1 (5 bases). Germline assignment: CDR1 ENHRY and CDR2 SYGVKD. The CDR3 sequence is 15 residues long. Trimming removed 0 bases from V and 5 bases from J, with 11 bases in between. The CDR3 reads CAISESKGAHQPQHF. The CDR3 DNA is TGTGCCATCAGTGAGTCGAAAGGGGCCCATCAGCCCCAGCATTTT.

Only a few counts were recorded for this clonotype. The rearrangement joins TRBV11-3 to TRBJ2-1; D assignment may be TRBD1 or TRBD2 (5 bases each). V shed 0 bases and J shed 10 bases, with 16 bases lying between them. This CDR3 comprises 15 residues. Germline V gene data show CDR1 as SGHNT and CDR2 as YENEEA. The CDR3 region is CASSLDSPGWGEQFF. In DNA form, the CDR3 reads TGTGCCAGCAGCTTAGACTCGCCGGGATGGGGGGAGCAGTTCTTC.

In this sample, this clonotype turned up many times. The V call is TRBV29-1, the J call TRBJ2-5, with 12 positions matching TRBD2. Trimming took 0 bases from V and 3 from J; bases not matched to a gene: 14. The CDR3 is 19 amino acids. The V gene's germline CDR1 is SQVTM and CDR2 ANQGSEA. The DNA of the CDR3 is TGCAGCGTTGAAGATCCCTGGACTAGCGGGGATATACCCGAAGAGACCCAGTACTTC. Residues: CSVEDPWTSGDIPEETQYF.

At least ten counts were recorded for this clonotype. Mismatch with germline at one junction end may stem from a read error. The rearrangement uses TRBV3-1 and TRBJ2-1; D call uncertain. Germline loops: CDR1 LGHDT, CDR2 YNNKEL (reference sequence). This CDR3 comprises 8 residues. Here the CDR3 DNA reads TGTGCCAGGGACGGCCGGCTCTTC. This sequence encodes CARDGRLF.